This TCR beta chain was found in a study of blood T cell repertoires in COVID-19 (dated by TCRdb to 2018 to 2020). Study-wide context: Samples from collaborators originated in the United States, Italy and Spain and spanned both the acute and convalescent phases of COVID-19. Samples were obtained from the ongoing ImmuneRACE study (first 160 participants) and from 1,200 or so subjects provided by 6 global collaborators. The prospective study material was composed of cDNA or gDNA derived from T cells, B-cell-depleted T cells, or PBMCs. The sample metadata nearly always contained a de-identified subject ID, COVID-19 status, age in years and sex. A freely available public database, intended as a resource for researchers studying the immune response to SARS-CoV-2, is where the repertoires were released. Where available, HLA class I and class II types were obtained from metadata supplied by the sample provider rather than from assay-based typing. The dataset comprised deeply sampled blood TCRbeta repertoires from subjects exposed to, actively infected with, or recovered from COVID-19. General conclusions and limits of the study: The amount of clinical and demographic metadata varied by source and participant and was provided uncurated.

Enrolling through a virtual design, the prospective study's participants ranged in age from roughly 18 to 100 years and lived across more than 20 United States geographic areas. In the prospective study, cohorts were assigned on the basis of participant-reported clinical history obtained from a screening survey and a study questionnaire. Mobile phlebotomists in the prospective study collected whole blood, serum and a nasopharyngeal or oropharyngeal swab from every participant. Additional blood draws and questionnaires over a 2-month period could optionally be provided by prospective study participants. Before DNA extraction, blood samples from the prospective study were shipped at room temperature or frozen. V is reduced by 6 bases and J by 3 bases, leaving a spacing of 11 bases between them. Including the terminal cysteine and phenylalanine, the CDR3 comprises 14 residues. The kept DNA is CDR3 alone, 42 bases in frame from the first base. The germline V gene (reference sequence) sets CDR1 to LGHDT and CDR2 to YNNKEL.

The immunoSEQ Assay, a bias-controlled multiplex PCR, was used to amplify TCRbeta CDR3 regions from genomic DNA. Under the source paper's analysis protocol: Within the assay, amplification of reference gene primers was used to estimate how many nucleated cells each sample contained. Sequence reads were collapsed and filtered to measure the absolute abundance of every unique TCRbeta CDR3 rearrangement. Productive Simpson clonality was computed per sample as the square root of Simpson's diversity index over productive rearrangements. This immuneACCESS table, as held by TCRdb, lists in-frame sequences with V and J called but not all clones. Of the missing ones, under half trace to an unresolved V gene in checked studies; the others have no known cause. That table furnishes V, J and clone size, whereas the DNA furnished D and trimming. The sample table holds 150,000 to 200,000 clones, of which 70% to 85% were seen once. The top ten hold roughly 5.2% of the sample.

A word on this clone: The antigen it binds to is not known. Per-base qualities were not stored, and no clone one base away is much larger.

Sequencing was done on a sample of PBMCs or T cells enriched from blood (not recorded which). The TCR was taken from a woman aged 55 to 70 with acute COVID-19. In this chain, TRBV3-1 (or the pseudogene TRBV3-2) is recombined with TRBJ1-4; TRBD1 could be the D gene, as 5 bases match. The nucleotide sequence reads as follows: TGTGCCAGCAGTCAGAAAGGGGCTAATGAAAAACTGTTTTTT. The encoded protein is CASSQKGANEKLFF.